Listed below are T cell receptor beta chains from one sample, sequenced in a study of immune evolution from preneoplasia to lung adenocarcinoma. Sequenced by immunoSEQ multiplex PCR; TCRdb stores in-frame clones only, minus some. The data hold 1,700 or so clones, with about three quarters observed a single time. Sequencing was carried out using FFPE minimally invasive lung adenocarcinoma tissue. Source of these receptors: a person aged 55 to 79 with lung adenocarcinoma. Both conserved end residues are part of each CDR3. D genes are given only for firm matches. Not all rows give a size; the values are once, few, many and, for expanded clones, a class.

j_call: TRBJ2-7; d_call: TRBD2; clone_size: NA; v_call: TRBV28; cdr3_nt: TGTGCCAGCAGACGTCGGACTAGCGGGGGGGCGGCATCCTACGAGCAGTACTTC; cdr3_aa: CASRRRTSGGAASYEQYF
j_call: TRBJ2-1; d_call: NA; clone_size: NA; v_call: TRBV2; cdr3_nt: TGTGCCAGCAGTGGGATATACTACAATGAGCAGTTCTTC; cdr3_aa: CASSGIYYNEQFF
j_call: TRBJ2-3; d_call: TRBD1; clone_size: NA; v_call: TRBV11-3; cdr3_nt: TGTGCCAGCAGCTTAGATGGGACAGGGGAGACAGATACGCAGTATTTT; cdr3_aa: CASSLDGTGETDTQYF
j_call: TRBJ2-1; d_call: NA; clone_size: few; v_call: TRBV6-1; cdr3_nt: TGTGCCAGCAGTGATAGCTGGGCCGCCTACAATGAGCAGTTCTTC; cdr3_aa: CASSDSWAAYNEQFF
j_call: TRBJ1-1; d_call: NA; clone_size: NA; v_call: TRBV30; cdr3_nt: TGTGCCTGGAGTGGACAGCCGAACACTGAAGCTTTCTTT; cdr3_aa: CAWSGQPNTEAFF
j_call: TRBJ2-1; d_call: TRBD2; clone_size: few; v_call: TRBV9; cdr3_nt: TGTGCCAGCAGCGTAGCTGGGTCTAGCGGGGGGGTTTACAATGAGCAGTTCTTC; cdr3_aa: CASSVAGSSGGVYNEQFF
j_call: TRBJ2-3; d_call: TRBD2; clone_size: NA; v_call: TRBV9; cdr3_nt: TGTGCCAGCAGCGTAGAAATAGCGGGGGCGGGGAGAGATACGCAGTATTTT; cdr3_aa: CASSVEIAGAGRDTQYF
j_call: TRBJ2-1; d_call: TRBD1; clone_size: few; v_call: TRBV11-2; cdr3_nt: TGTGCCAGCAGCATAGACAGGGTCAATGAGCAGTTCTTC; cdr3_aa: CASSIDRVNEQFF
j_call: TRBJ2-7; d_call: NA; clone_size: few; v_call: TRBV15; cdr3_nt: TGTGCCACCAGCAGAGAAGGAGCGAGCTCCTACGAGCAGTACTTC; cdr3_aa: CATSREGASSYEQYF
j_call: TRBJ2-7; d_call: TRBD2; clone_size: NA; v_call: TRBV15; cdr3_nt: TGTGCCACCAGCAGCAATAGCGGGGGGGCCTACGAGCAGTACTTC; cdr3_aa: CATSSNSGGAYEQYF
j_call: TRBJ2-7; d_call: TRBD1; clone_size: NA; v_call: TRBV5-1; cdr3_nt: TGCGCCAGCAGCACCGGGACAGGGGGCCTTCGGAGCCTCTTC; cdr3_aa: CASSTGTGGLRSLF
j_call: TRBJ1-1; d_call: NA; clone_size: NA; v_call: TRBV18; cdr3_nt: TGTGCCAGCTCACCACCCCCTCGATCCCAGAACACTGAAGCTTTCTTT; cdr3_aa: CASSPPPRSQNTEAFF
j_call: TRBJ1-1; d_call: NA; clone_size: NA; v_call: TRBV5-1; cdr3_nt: TGCGCCAGCAGCTTAGATGTGGCTGGGACTGAAGCTTTCTTT; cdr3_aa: CASSLDVAGTEAFF
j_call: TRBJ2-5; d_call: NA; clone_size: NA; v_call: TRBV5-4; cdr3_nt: TGTGCCAGCAGCTTGGAGGCAGGGCAAGAGACCCAGTACTTC; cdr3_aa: CASSLEAGQETQYF
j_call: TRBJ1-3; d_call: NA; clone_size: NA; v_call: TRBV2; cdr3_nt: TGTGCCAGCAGTGAACGGGCAGTTGGAAACACCATATATTTT; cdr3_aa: CASSERAVGNTIYF
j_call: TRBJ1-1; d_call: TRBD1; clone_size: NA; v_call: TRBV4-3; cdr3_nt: TGCGCCAGCAGCCCCTTACAGGGGGACCGGGGCACTGAAGCTTTCTTT; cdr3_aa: CASSPLQGDRGTEAFF
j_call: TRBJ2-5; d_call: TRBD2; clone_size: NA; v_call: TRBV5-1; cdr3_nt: TGCGCCAGCAGCTTGGCAAGTGGGATTAGCGGGGGACAGGAGACCCAGTACTTC; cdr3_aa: CASSLASGISGGQETQYF
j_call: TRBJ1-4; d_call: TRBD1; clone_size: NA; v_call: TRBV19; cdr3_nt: TGTGCCAGTATCCGGGACAGACATGAAAAACTGTTTTTT; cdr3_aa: CASIRDRHEKLFF
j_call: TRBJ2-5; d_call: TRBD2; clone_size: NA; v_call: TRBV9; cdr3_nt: TGTGCCAGCAGCACCGGGGGGACCGTTGAGACCCAGTACTTC; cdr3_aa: CASSTGGTVETQYF
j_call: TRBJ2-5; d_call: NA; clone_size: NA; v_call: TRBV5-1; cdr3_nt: TGCGCCAGCAGCGTACAGGGAAGGGAGACCCAGTACTTC; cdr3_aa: CASSVQGRETQYF
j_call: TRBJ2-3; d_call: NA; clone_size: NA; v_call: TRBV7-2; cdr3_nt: TGTGCCAGCAGCGGAGGCGCAGATACGCAGTATTTT; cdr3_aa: CASSGGADTQYF
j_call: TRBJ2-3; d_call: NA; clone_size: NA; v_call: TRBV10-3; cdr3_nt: TGTGCCATCAGCGGGGGCGCCTCTAGCACAGATACGCAGTATTTT; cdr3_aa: CAISGGASSTDTQYF
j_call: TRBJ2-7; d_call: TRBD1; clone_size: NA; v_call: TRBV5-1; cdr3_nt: TGCGCCAGCAGCCCTGGGACAGGGAACCGCTACGAGCAGTACTTC; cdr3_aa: CASSPGTGNRYEQYF
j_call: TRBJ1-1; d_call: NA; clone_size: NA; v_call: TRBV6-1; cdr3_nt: TGTGCCAGCATCAGAATGGGGGGGGTAGACACTGAAGCTTTCTTT; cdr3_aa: CASIRMGGVDTEAFF
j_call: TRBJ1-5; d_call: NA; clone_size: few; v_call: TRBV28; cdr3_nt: TGTGCCAGCAGTTTAGGGGTCCGGGGTCTGTCCCAGCATTTT; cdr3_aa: CASSLGVRGLSQHF
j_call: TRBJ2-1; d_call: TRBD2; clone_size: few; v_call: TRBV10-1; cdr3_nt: TGCGCCAGCAGTGAGGAGCGGGGGCCCCCCGTGTCCTACAATGAGCAGTTCTTC; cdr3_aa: CASSEERGPPVSYNEQFF